This entry is about one TCR beta chain. Germline CDR1 and CDR2: SEHNR and FQNEAQ (reference sequence). The V segment lost 1 base and the J segment 5 bases; nucleotides outside the gene matches: 5. CDR3 length: 15 amino acids. This specimen comes from a study of PD-L1 blockade in urothelial cancer. Study-wide context: When patients started atezolizumab in about 2014, it was given at 1,200 mg intravenously every 3 weeks. Researchers found blood samples held a median of 141,255 T cells.

TCRdb keeps only in-frame clones here, not all; method: immunoSEQ multiplex PCR. The sample lists tens of thousands of clones; around 90% were seen once. The sequence was obtained from a man in his 60s with urothelial cancer. The chain employs TRBV7-9 and TRBJ2-3, with TRBD2 matching over 8 bases. Source: PBMCs, taken around atezolizumab (anti-PD-L1) treatment. The CDR3 loop is CASSLDGGAGDTQYF. The CDR3 bases are TGTGCCAGCAGCTTAGACGGGGGGGCTGGAGATACGCAGTATTTT.